This T cell receptor beta chain comes out of a study of T cells after yellow fever vaccination. Study details: Fractions of limited cellularity were prepared by means of SMART-Seq v4 Ultra Low Input.

Germline V lookup: CDR1 SGHTA, CDR2 FQGTGA. The CDR3 has 16 amino acids. Unmatched junction bases numbered 8, after V lost 2 bases and J lost 5 bases. In making TCR cDNA, 5'RACE template switching added a universal primer site and UMIs to it. TCRdb used MiXCR to reprocess the 5' RACE reads, holding one entry per CDR3 protein. The sample includes tens of thousands of distinct CDR3 sequences, approximately 7.3% seen only once; the top ten take over 25%. This clonotype was observed many times. Its antigen is unknown. Points from the study as a whole: Abundant bulk-derived clonotypes could contaminate FACS-sorted repertoires.

This chain links TRBV7-3 with TRBJ2-3, with 9 bases matching TRBD2. Source: CD8+ T cells sorted from PBMCs, taken 10 days after the first yellow fever vaccination. This clonotype was obtained from a man aged 18 to 30 who received the YFV17D yellow fever vaccine. The CDR3 nucleotides are TGTGCCAGCAGCTTATCTAGCGGGGACCCGGGAGATACGCAGTATTTT. Protein: CASSLSSGDPGDTQYF.